This T cell receptor (beta chain) was sequenced in a study of blood T cell repertoires in COVID-19. Study at large: Spain, Italy and the United States supplied samples that represented acute and convalescent COVID-19.

In assigning cohorts, the study relied on participant-reported clinical history. Original handling: Estimation of nucleated cell counts relied on the amplification of reference gene primers. Assay: immunoSEQ multiplex PCR; the TCRdb copy retains only in-frame clones and omits some. Clonal size and the V and J genes are those of that table, whereas D and trimming came from the DNA. The repertoire holds 250,000 to 350,000 clones, with roughly 86% as singletons. The CDR3 length is 14 residues. CDR1 and CDR2 from the germline V gene are SGHNT and YYREEE (reference sequence). The ends were cut back, 0 bases at V and 2 bases at J, with 9 bases in the middle.

The rearrangement links TRBV5-4 to TRBJ2-7, with D possibly TRBD1 on 6 matching bases. Sequenced material: PBMCs or T cells enriched from blood (not recorded which). This receptor was taken from a woman in her 50s who had been exposed to COVID-19. The CDR3 DNA reads as TGTGCCAGCAGCTTGGGTACAGGGACCTACGAGCAGTACTTC. It specifies CASSLGTGTYEQYF.